One and the same sample provided the 23 T cell receptor beta chains below, sequenced in a study of T cells in Graves' hyperthyroidism and ophthalmopathy. RNA transcripts yielded amplified TCR beta CDR3 regions. The study used the HTBI primer set for a first-round RT-PCR of the TCR CDR3. TCRdb re-analysed the multiplex PCR reads in MiXCR, keeping a single row per CDR3 protein. The sample holds some 270,000 distinct CDR3 sequences, less than 15% seen once. Sequencing was performed on blood. Receptors were obtained from a woman aged 30 to 39 with Graves' hyperthyroidism that later progressed to Graves' ophthalmopathy.

The table lists this clonotype with many counts. V usage is TRBV6-2 or TRBV6-3 and J usage is TRBJ2-3, with D possibly being TRBD1 (6 bases). The length of the CDR3 is 15 residues. From germline, CDR1 is MNHEY and CDR2 SVGEGT. The V end was cut by 2 bases, the J end by 4 bases, with 13 bases between. In DNA form, the CDR3 reads TGTGCCAGCAGTTACCTCCGAACAGGGTCAGATACGCAGTATTTT. This gives the protein CASSYLRTGSDTQYF.

This clonotype was counted between two and nine times. V gene TRBV27 combines with J gene TRBJ2-3; D remains ambiguous. Between the trimmed V and J ends, which lost 3 bases and 6 bases, there was a span of 16 bases. There are 15 residues in the CDR3. The germline V gene has CDR1 MNHEY and CDR2 SMNVEV (reference sequence). CDR3 sequence reads: CASSFLFSKSDTQYF. The CDR3 region has the DNA TGTGCCAGCAGTTTCCTATTCTCTAAGTCGGATACGCAGTATTTT.

This clonotype was seen only a few times. This chain connects TRBV4-2 to TRBJ2-5; D is unresolved. The CDR3 is 12 amino acids. V lost 0 bases to trimming and J lost 10 bases, with 9 bases between them. Germline V CDR1 and CDR2: LGHNA, YNFKEQ. The CDR3 DNA reads as TGTGCCAGCAGCCAAGATCTGGCTAGCCAGTACTTC. This sequence encodes CASSQDLASQYF.

This clonotype was observed at least ten times. The chain couples TRBV30 to TRBJ2-3; D uncertain. V shed 4 bases and J shed 6 bases, with 8 bases lying between them. The CDR3 has 11 amino acids. Germline V gives CDR1 GTSNPN, CDR2 SVGIG (reference sequence). In DNA form, the CDR3 reads TGTGCCTGGACAGCCATCGATACGCAGTATTTT. It yields the protein CAWTAIDTQYF. Based on the CDR3 plus reference TRBV30 and TRBJ2-3, the full variable domain is SQTIHQWPATLVQPVGSPLSLECTVEGTSNPNLYWYRQAAGRGLQLLFYSVGIGQISSEVPQNLSASRPQDRQFILSSKKLLLSDSGFYLCAWTAIDTQYFGPGTRLTVL.

V is TRBV7-3 and J is TRBJ2-1; the match to TRBD2 covers 10 bases. This CDR3 is built from 20 residues. Trimming removed 5 bases from V and 0 bases from J; junction bases left unmatched: 16. The V gene's germline CDR1 is SGHTA and CDR2 FQGTGA. CDR3: CASSIIGGEAGGSSYNEQFF. The DNA of the CDR3 is TGTGCCAGCAGCATCATTGGGGGGGAAGCGGGAGGGAGCTCCTACAATGAGCAGTTCTTC.

This clonotype was observed a handful of times. This chain uses TRBV4-3 with TRBJ1-2; 7 bases line up with TRBD1. Germline values: CDR1 LGHNA, CDR2 YSLEER. The V gene end was trimmed by 2 bases and the J gene end by 4 bases; junction bases not matched to a gene: 7. The CDR3 length is 15 residues. CDR3 amino acids: CASSQSNRGIYGYTF. The CDR3, as DNA: TGCGCCAGCAGCCAAAGTAACAGGGGAATCTATGGCTACACCTTC.

The rearrangement uses TRBV6-2 or TRBV6-3 and TRBJ2-7; D may correspond to TRBD1 or TRBD2 (5 bases each). The germline V gene has CDR1 MNHEY and CDR2 SVGEGT. V was cut by 6 bases and J by 2 bases, with 11 bases left in between. This CDR3 contains 13 residues. The CDR3 loop is CASSAGATYEQYF. In DNA, the CDR3 is TGTGCCAGCAGCGCCGGGGCCACCTACGAGCAGTACTTC.

This clonotype occurred a few times. This may come from a read error, since a much larger clone is one base off. The chain joins TRBV28 to TRBJ1-3; weak D call: TRBD1 (5 bases). Germline CDR1 reads MDHEN; CDR2 reads SYDVKM. V shed 6 bases and J shed 0 bases, with 9 bases lying between them. The length of the CDR3 is 14 residues. The CDR3 sequence is CASRTASSGNTIYF. CDR3 DNA sequence: TGTGCCAGCAGGACAGCCAGCTCTGGAAACACCATATATTTT.

The table lists this clonotype with many counts. The J gene is TRBJ1-1, the V gene TRBV6-1, with D uncertain. This CDR3 region has 14 residues. Trimming pared 6 bases from V and 1 base from J, leaving 12 bases between. The germline V gene has CDR1 MNHNS and CDR2 SASEGT. The CDR3 spells CASSNTLPNTEAFF. DNA for the CDR3: TGTGCCAGCAGCAACACACTCCCGAACACTGAAGCTTTCTTT.

This clonotype was observed a few times. The chain combines TRBV6-2 or TRBV6-3 with TRBJ2-1; 9 bases match TRBD2. CDR1 and CDR2 (germline): MNHEY, SVGEGT. After removal of 5 bases from V and 8 bases from J, the junction contained 10 bases not matched to a gene. The CDR3 totals 15 residues. The CDR3 protein is CASSESSSGSYEQFF. CDR3 DNA: TGTGCCAGCAGTGAGTCGAGTAGCGGGAGCTATGAGCAGTTCTTC.

This clonotype was counted at least ten times. The chain has TRBV30 and TRBJ1-2; maybe TRBD1 (6 bases). CDR1 and CDR2 from the germline V gene are GTSNPN and SVGIG (reference sequence). The CDR3 has 12 amino acids. The V end was cut by 0 bases, the J end by 7 bases, with 9 bases between. The CDR3 region is CAWSVPGAGYTF. DNA for the CDR3: TGTGCCTGGAGTGTTCCAGGGGCTGGCTACACCTTC.

The chain links TRBV3-1 to TRBJ2-5; D is unresolved. The CDR3 extends over 16 amino acids. Germline V lookup: CDR1 LGHDT, CDR2 YNNKEL (reference sequence). The V and J ends lost 0 bases and 1 base respectively, with 12 bases between them. CDR3 region: CASSQDMASGQETQYF. CDR3 nucleotide sequence: TGTGCCAGCAGCCAAGATATGGCGTCGGGCCAAGAGACCCAGTACTTC.

The chain uses TRBV7-2 and TRBJ1-5; D may be TRBD1 (6 bases). The CDR3 is 14 amino acids. The germline V and J ends were trimmed by 5 bases and 6 bases, with 14 bases remaining between them. Germline CDR1 SGHTA, CDR2 FQGNSA. Here the CDR3 DNA reads TGTGCCAGCAGCACTACACAGGGAAGTCAGCCCCAGCATTTT. This codes for CASSTTQGSQPQHF.

This clonotype was observed many times. This chain uses TRBV20-1 with TRBJ2-3; 7 positions match TRBD2. CDR3 length equals 16 residues. Trimming cost V 6 bases and J 0 bases; bases outside gene matches: 12. Germline CDR1 DFQATT, CDR2 SNEGSKA (reference sequence). CDR3 nucleotide sequence: TGCAGTGCCGAACCAAACCCTAGCGGAAGCACAGATACGCAGTATTTT. Its protein product is CSAEPNPSGSTDTQYF.

This clonotype was counted ten times or more. The chain employs TRBV20-1 and TRBJ2-3, with 13 bases that match TRBD2. Germline CDR1 is DFQATT and CDR2 is SNEGSKA (reference sequence). CDR3 length: 16 amino acids. Trimming removed 3 bases from V and 0 bases from J; junction bases left unmatched: 3. Here the CDR3 DNA reads TGCAGTGCTAGGGGACTAGCGGGGACTAGCACAGATACGCAGTATTTT. Its protein product is CSARGLAGTSTDTQYF.

This clonotype showed up just a few times. The rearrangement uses TRBV9 and TRBJ1-1; D is ambiguous. Looked up from germline, CDR1 is SGDLS and CDR2 is YYNGEE. The CDR3 contains 13 residues. V was cut by 4 bases and J by 5 bases, with 12 bases left in between. Here the CDR3 reads CASSPQDGTEAFF. CDR3 nucleotides: TGTGCCAGCAGCCCCCAGGACGGGACTGAAGCTTTCTTT.

The chain is built from TRBV4-2 and TRBJ2-7; 12 nucleotides match TRBD1. This CDR3 has 16 amino acids. Germline V lookup: CDR1 LGHNA, CDR2 YNFKEQ. The V segment lost 0 bases and the J segment 6 bases; nucleotides outside the gene matches: 6. CDR3 amino acids: CASSQEEGTGGREQYF. The CDR3 DNA sequence: TGTGCCAGCAGCCAAGAGGAGGGGACAGGGGGCCGCGAGCAGTACTTC.

There are many counts of this clonotype. The V gene is TRBV4-1, the J gene TRBJ2-1; D gene unclear. Between the trimmed V and J ends, which lost 0 bases and 2 bases, there was a span of 8 bases. Germline CDR1 MGHRA, CDR2 YSYEKL. This CDR3 is 15 amino acids long. The CDR3 DNA is TGCGCCAGCAGCCAAGAGTCCCGTACCTACAATGAGCAGTTCTTC. Its protein is CASSQESRTYNEQFF.

There are many counts of this clonotype. The chain uses TRBV7-2 and TRBJ2-5; D might be TRBD1 or TRBD2, each matching 5 bases. The CDR3 spans 16 residues. Trimming took 0 bases from V and 0 from J, leaving 11 bases between them. CDR1 is SGHTA, CDR2 FQGNSA, per germline. CDR3: CASSLALEGHQETQYF. The CDR3 DNA follows: TGTGCCAGCAGCTTAGCGCTCGAGGGACACCAAGAGACCCAGTACTTC.

This clonotype was found many times. J is TRBJ1-1 and V is TRBV10-3; no definite D call. The germline V and J ends were trimmed by 0 bases and 7 bases, with 15 bases remaining between them. This CDR3 comprises 15 residues. Germline V lookup: CDR1 ENHRY, CDR2 SYGVKD. CDR3: CAISESGQALGEAFF. CDR3 nucleotide sequence: TGTGCCATCAGTGAGTCAGGGCAGGCCCTCGGTGAAGCTTTCTTT.

This clonotype came up many times. This chain connects TRBV30 to TRBJ2-1; D ambiguous. Trimming stripped 4 bases from V and 3 bases from J, with 13 bases between. This CDR3 comprises 14 residues. Germline assignment: CDR1 GTSNPN and CDR2 SVGIG (reference sequence). The CDR3 bases are TGTGCCTGGACTAAAAACTCAGGCTACAATGAGCAGTTCTTC. Translated, it gives CAWTKNSGYNEQFF.

The sample holds many counts of this clonotype. The chain has TRBV7-2 and TRBJ2-3; D is perhaps TRBD1 or TRBD2 (5 bases each). This CDR3 is built from 14 residues. V dropped 5 bases and J dropped 3 bases, with 12 bases sitting between them. Germline values: CDR1 SGHTA, CDR2 FQGNSA. The CDR3 loop reads CASSRRGETDTQYF. The CDR3 coding sequence is TGTGCCAGCAGCCGTCGGGGCGAAACAGATACGCAGTATTTT.

V usage is TRBV6-4 and J usage is TRBJ2-7; 12 bases agree with TRBD1. Germline CDR1 is MRHNA and CDR2 is SNTAGT. The CDR3 spans 16 residues. After removal of 5 bases from V and 6 bases from J, the junction contained 11 bases not matched to a gene. The CDR3 DNA follows: TGTGCCAGCAGTCAGCCGGGACAGGGGGCTGTCTGCGAGCAGTACTTC. It yields the protein CASSQPGQGAVCEQYF.